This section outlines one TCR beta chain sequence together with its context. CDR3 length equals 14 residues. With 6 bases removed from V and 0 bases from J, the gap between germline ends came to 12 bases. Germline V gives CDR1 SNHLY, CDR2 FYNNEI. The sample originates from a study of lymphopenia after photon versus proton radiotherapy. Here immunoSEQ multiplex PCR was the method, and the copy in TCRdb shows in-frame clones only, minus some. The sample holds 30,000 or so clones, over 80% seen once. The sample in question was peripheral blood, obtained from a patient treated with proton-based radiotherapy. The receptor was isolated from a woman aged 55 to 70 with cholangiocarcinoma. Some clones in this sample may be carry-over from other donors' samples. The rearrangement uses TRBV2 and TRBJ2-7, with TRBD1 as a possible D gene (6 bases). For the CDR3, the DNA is TGTGCCAGCAGATTCGACAGGTCCTCCTACGAGCAGTACTTC. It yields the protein CASRFDRSSYEQYF.